Listed below are T cell receptor beta chains from one sample, sequenced in a study of human T cells and chemical hapten exposure. Each CDR3 protein is one row after TCRdb ran MiXCR on the RACE reads. Of fewer than 100,000 distinct CDR3 sequences in the sample, about a tenth were seen once. The sequenced sample was whole blood, obtained in connection with sensitization to the hapten diphenylcyclopropenone (DPC). These receptors were collected from a woman aged 30 to 39 with alopecia areata. Some clones in this sample may be carry-over from other donors' samples. Each CDR3 is given with its conserved first and last residue. The D gene is left open where the match is weak. Clone size is given for some rows only: seen once, a few or many times, or a class if the clone is expanded.

abundance,v_gene,j_gene,d_gene,CDR3aa,CDR3nt
-,TRBV28,TRBJ2-7,-,CASSPGMGRGEYEQYF,TGTGCCAGCAGTCCTGGGATGGGCAGGGGTGAATACGAGCAGTACTTC
-,TRBV27,TRBJ2-4,-,CASSRQEAKNIQYF,TGTGCCAGCAGTCGACAGGAAGCCAAAAACATTCAGTACTTC
many,TRBV7-9,TRBJ1-2,TRBD1,CASSLASVEGADGYTF,TGTGCCAGCAGCTTAGCGTCGGTAGAGGGGGCGGATGGCTACACCTTC
-,TRBV29-1,TRBJ1-1,-,CSVYRDMNTEAFF,TGCAGCGTATACAGGGATATGAACACTGAAGCTTTCTTT
few,TRBV10-1,TRBJ2-2,-,CASRRDENTGELFF,TGCGCCAGCAGAAGGGATGAGAACACCGGGGAGCTGTTTTTT
few,TRBV24-1,TRBJ2-3,-,CATSEGFRTATTDTQYF,TGTGCCACCAGTGAGGGCTTCAGGACAGCTACCACAGATACGCAGTATTTT
few,TRBV30,TRBJ2-1,-,CAWNYQGYNEQFF,TGTGCCTGGAACTACCAGGGTTACAATGAGCAGTTCTTC
few,TRBV28,TRBJ1-2,-,CASSLPREGYGYTF,TGTGCCAGCAGTTTACCCAGGGAGGGATATGGCTACACCTTC
many,TRBV20-1,TRBJ1-2,-,CSSKPDISNYGYTF,TGCAGTTCTAAACCCGACATTTCCAACTATGGCTACACCTTC
many,TRBV6-1,TRBJ1-1,-,CASSEFRGRFTEAFF,TGTGCCAGCAGTGAATTCCGGGGGAGATTTACTGAAGCTTTCTTT
many,TRBV6-1,TRBJ1-2,-,CASSVQEAGGYGYTF,TGTGCCAGCAGTGTCCAGGAGGCTGGAGGCTATGGCTACACCTTC
many,TRBV28,TRBJ1-1,TRBD1,CASRLTSGTGESAFF,TGTGCCAGCAGACTTACCTCCGGGACAGGGGAATCGGCTTTCTTT
many,TRBV18,TRBJ1-6,-,CASSPGTDAFPLHF,TGTGCCAGCTCACCCGGGACCGATGCCTTCCCCCTCCACTTT
few,TRBV10-3,TRBJ2-7,-,CAISEFTQEQYF,TGTGCCATCAGTGAGTTTACACAGGAGCAGTACTTC
many,TRBV5-1,TRBJ2-7,-,CASSLIVSPYEQYF,TGCGCCAGCAGCTTAATCGTGTCCCCCTACGAGCAGTACTTC
many,TRBV6-5,TRBJ2-6,-,CASSYQVAGANVLTF,TGTGCCAGCAGTTACCAGGTCGCTGGGGCCAACGTCCTGACTTTC
-,TRBV27,TRBJ2-1,TRBD2,CVSRTLAGGYNEQFF,TGTGTCAGCAGAACTCTAGCGGGGGGCTACAATGAGCAGTTCTTC
many,TRBV30,TRBJ2-2,TRBD2,CAWKTSGSGGTGELFF,TGTGCCTGGAAGACTAGCGGGAGCGGGGGCACCGGGGAGCTGTTTTTT
many,TRBV10-3,TRBJ1-2,TRBD1,CAIRNDRGGGYTF,TGTGCCATCAGGAACGACAGGGGGGGAGGCTACACCTTC
many,TRBV6-2/TRBV6-3,TRBJ2-3,-,CASSQHSTDTQYF,TGTGCCAGCAGTCAACACAGCACAGATACGCAGTATTTT
many,TRBV6-2/TRBV6-3,TRBJ2-2,-,CASGRGHGELFF,TGTGCCAGCGGAAGAGGTCACGGGGAGCTGTTTTTT
many,TRBV20-1,TRBJ2-3,-,CSAGGGASTDTQYF,TGCAGTGCAGGGGGTGGAGCAAGCACAGATACGCAGTATTTT
few,TRBV27,TRBJ1-5,TRBD1,CASSLDRDIQPQHF,TGTGCCAGCAGTTTGGACAGGGATATTCAGCCCCAGCATTTT
few,TRBV2,TRBJ1-5,-,CASSYTSEQQPQHF,TGTGCCAGCAGTTATACCTCCGAGCAGCAGCCCCAGCATTTT
few,TRBV5-4,TRBJ2-3,-,CASSLPGASADTQYF,TGTGCCAGCAGCTTGCCGGGAGCTAGCGCAGATACGCAGTATTTT
few,TRBV11-2,TRBJ2-3,TRBD1,CASSSGGTSRTDTQYF,TGTGCCAGCAGCTCAGGGGGCACATCCCGCACAGATACGCAGTATTTT
-,TRBV24-1,TRBJ1-1,-,CATSATGREAFF,TGTGCCACCAGTGCGACAGGCCGTGAAGCTTTCTTT
few,TRBV19,TRBJ1-5,-,CASSIVRGAEQPQHF,TGTGCCAGTAGTATAGTACGAGGGGCTGAGCAGCCCCAGCATTTT
-,TRBV12-3/TRBV12-4,TRBJ2-1,TRBD2,CASSPGLARNEQFF,TGTGCCAGCAGTCCCGGACTAGCGCGAAATGAGCAGTTCTTC
many,TRBV3-1,TRBJ2-3,TRBD2,CASGTSGSDTQYF,TGTGCCAGCGGTACTAGCGGGTCAGATACGCAGTATTTT
many,TRBV30,TRBJ2-1,-,CAWSVRSRGEQFF,TGTGCCTGGAGTGTACGTAGCCGGGGTGAGCAGTTCTTC
many,TRBV7-2,TRBJ1-2,-,CASSLVLFRFDGYTF,TGTGCCAGCAGCTTAGTTCTTTTCCGGTTTGATGGCTACACCTTC
many,TRBV3-1,TRBJ2-1,-,CASSQDWGLNEQFF,TGTGCCAGCAGCCAAGATTGGGGATTGAATGAGCAGTTCTTC
few,TRBV12-3/TRBV12-4,TRBJ2-1,TRBD2,CASSTSGSYEQFF,TGTGCCAGCAGCACTAGCGGGAGTTATGAGCAGTTCTTC
-,TRBV5-1,TRBJ2-2,-,CASSLTPTVAGELFF,TGCGCCAGCAGCTTGACCCCGACAGTTGCCGGGGAGCTGTTTTTT